One TCR beta chain is described in this entry. TCRB transcripts that were expressed got sequenced, as all of the isolated RNA had been reverse transcribed. Sequencing used immunoSEQ multiplex PCR; TCRdb keeps in-frame clones, though not all of them. Among about 360,000 clones listed, roughly 12% were seen once. The record originates from a study of beta chain features in type 1 diabetes. V was pared by 4 bases and J by 0 bases, with 9 bases between. The CDR3 covers 13 residues. From germline, CDR1 is GTSNPN and CDR2 SVGIG (reference sequence). The sample taken for sequencing was naive CD4+ T cells from blood. The origin of this receptor is a man in his late teens or twenties in good health. This rearrangement joins TRBV30 to TRBJ1-1; D remains ambiguous. In DNA, the CDR3 is TGTGCCTGGATAGAGGAAGTGAACACTGAAGCTTTCTTT. Translated: CAWIEEVNTEAFF.